These 20 T cell receptor beta chains originate from one sample sequenced in a study of blood T cell repertoires in COVID-19. Assay: immunoSEQ multiplex PCR; the TCRdb copy retains only in-frame clones and omits some. This table has roughly 160,000 clones, approximately 86% appearing once. Sequencing used peripheral blood. The receptor set was obtained from a young man with acute or convalescent COVID-19.

This clone was counted once. The V and J genes are TRBV6-2 or TRBV6-3 and TRBJ1-5, with D possibly TRBD1 on 6 matching bases. Germline values: CDR1 MNHEY, CDR2 SVGEGT. Trimming cost V 5 bases and J 2 bases, with 13 bases left between them. The CDR3 spans 15 residues. Here the CDR3 reads CASSKQGSGNQPQHF. CDR3 sequence (DNA): TGTGCCAGCAGTAAACAGGGTTCTGGCAATCAGCCCCAGCATTTT.

Of note for this clone: Relative to the germline gene, one junction end is altered; a read error may explain this. V and J are TRBV4-1 and TRBJ1-4; TRBD1 matches at 7 bases. Germline V gives CDR1 MGHRA, CDR2 YSYEKL. The CDR3 is 15 amino acids. The CDR3 protein is CASSLQTGAKEKLFF. The CDR3, as DNA: TGCGCCAGCAGCCTACAAACAGGGGCTAAGGAAAAACTGTTTTTT.

The genes are TRBV14 and TRBJ1-2; no clear D. This CDR3 has 15 amino acids. Deletions cut 0 bases from V and 2 bases from J, with 10 bases between. The germline V gene has CDR1 SGHDN and CDR2 FVKESK. The CDR3 loop reads CASSQEFPRNYGYTF. In DNA, the CDR3 is TGTGCCAGCAGCCAAGAATTTCCCAGAAACTATGGCTACACCTTC. The full variable domain, its missing parts supplied by reference TRBV14 and TRBJ1-2, is EAGVTQFPSHSVIEKGQTVTLRCDPISGHDNLYWYRRVMGKEIKFLLHFVKESKQDESGMPNNRFLAERTGGTYSTLKVQPAELEDSGVYFCASSQEFPRNYGYTFGSGTRLTVV.

The chain has TRBV21-1 and TRBJ2-1; the listed D gene, TRBD2, was not tested against the DNA. TRBV21-1 corresponds to a pseudogene. The CDR3 covers 17 residues. CDR3 sequence reads: CASSKARELSSYNEQFF. CDR3 bases: TGTGCCAGCAGCAAAGCGCGGGAGCTGAGCTCCTACAATGAGCAGTTCTTC.

This chain links TRBV7-2 with TRBJ2-3, with TRBD1 matching over 9 bases. The CDR3 runs to 14 residues. Germline CDR1 SGHTA, CDR2 FQGNSA. The J segment lost 5 bases and the V segment lost 4 bases, leaving 4 bases of the junction unmatched. The CDR3 loop reads CASSYRTGVDTQYF. CDR3 nucleotide sequence: TGTGCCAGCAGCTACCGGACAGGGGTAGATACGCAGTATTTT.

The chain combines TRBV29-1 with TRBJ2-2; unclear D gene. In germline, CDR1 is SQVTM, CDR2 ANQGSEA. The CDR3 is made up of 11 amino acids. V lost 6 bases and J 5 bases, leaving 7 bases between the germline ends. The CDR3 bases are TGCAGCGTCGGGTGGACCGGGGAGCTGTTTTTT. It translates to CSVGWTGELFF.

This chain uses TRBV28 with TRBJ1-3; 7 bases map to TRBD1. Germline V gene data show CDR1 as MDHEN and CDR2 as SYDVKM. This CDR3 spans 14 amino acids. Losses at the gene ends were 5 bases for V and 4 bases for J; bases not matched to a gene: 5. CDR3 protein: CASSAGGAGNTIYF. The DNA for the CDR3 is TGTGCCAGCAGTGCAGGGGGTGCCGGAAACACCATATATTTT.

V gene TRBV2 combines with J gene TRBJ2-2, with unresolved D. V was clipped by 7 bases and J by 0 bases, with 15 bases between them. There are 16 residues in the CDR3. Germline CDR1 is SNHLY and CDR2 is FYNNEI. CDR3: CASTTRIPTNTGELFF. CDR3 nucleotides: TGTGCCAGCACCACACGCATCCCCACGAACACCGGGGAGCTGTTTTTT.

J is TRBJ2-7 and V is TRBV9; D is possibly TRBD1 (6 bases). Trimming took 6 bases from V and 0 from J, leaving 13 bases between them. Germline V gene data show CDR1 as SGDLS and CDR2 as YYNGEE. The CDR3 sequence is 14 residues long. The CDR3 is CASNRGGYSYEQYF. CDR3 in DNA: TGTGCCAGCAACCGTGGGGGCTACTCCTACGAGCAGTACTTC.

The rearrangement joins TRBV6-5 to TRBJ2-3, with 8 nucleotides matching TRBD1. The CDR3 totals 16 residues. CDR1 is MNHEY and CDR2 is SVGAGI in the germline V gene. V shed 2 bases, J shed 4 bases, and the junction held 8 bases outside the gene matches. The CDR3 reads CASSYGQGLGADTQYF. The CDR3 coding sequence is TGTGCCAGCAGTTACGGACAGGGACTCGGCGCAGATACGCAGTATTTT.

The CDR3 bases are TGTGCCTGGAGGCTAGCAGGCGAGACCCAGTACTTC. It specifies CAWRLAGETQYF. The genes are TRBV30 and TRBJ2-5; TRBD2 is a possible D gene (5 bases). The V end lost 3 bases, the J end lost 5 bases, and 10 bases lay between the germline ends. The CDR3 is 12 residues long. Germline V gene sequence: CDR1 GTSNPN, CDR2 SVGIG (reference sequence).

This clone was found once. This chain joins TRBV10-1 and TRBJ2-3, with TRBD2 matching 7 bases. The CDR3 is 16 residues long. Germline trimming cut 5 bases from V and 0 bases from J; bases unmatched to any gene: 8. Germline CDR1 is WNHNN and CDR2 is SYGVQD (reference sequence). The CDR3 spells CASSPRAGPSTDTQYF. CDR3 DNA: TGCGCCAGCAGTCCTAGAGCGGGGCCAAGCACAGATACGCAGTATTTT.

The chain joins TRBV3-1 (or the pseudogene TRBV3-2) to TRBJ2-3; 9 bases map to TRBD2. This CDR3 contains 16 residues. Germline trimming cut 3 bases from V and 2 bases from J; bases unmatched to any gene: 6. Germline V gene lookup returns CDR1 LGHDT and CDR2 YNNKEL (reference sequence). The CDR3 DNA sequence: TGTGCCAGCAGCCAGCTACTAGCGGGTAACACAGATACGCAGTATTTT. This sequence encodes CASSQLLAGNTDTQYF.

The chain joins TRBV30 to TRBJ1-3; D remains ambiguous. V was clipped by 4 bases and J by 3 bases, with 10 bases between them. From germline, CDR1 is GTSNPN and CDR2 SVGIG (reference sequence). This CDR3 is built from 13 residues. The CDR3 loop reads CAWTVNLGNTIYF. The CDR3 DNA reads TGTGCCTGGACAGTTAATCTTGGAAACACCATATATTTT.

In DNA, the CDR3 is TGTGCCAGCAGTGAAGCGCTTCGATGGGGACAGAACTATGGCTACACCTTC. Translating gives CASSEALRWGQNYGYTF. The chain has TRBV6-1 and TRBJ1-2; 7 bases are a match to TRBD1. Unmatched junction bases numbered 9, after V lost 0 bases and J lost 2 bases. The CDR3 is 17 residues long. Germline V CDR1 and CDR2: MNHNS, SASEGT.

The chain links TRBV29-1 to TRBJ2-5; possible D gene TRBD1, 6 bases. The CDR3 length is 12 residues. From germline, CDR1 is SQVTM and CDR2 ANQGSEA. Trimming took off 4 bases at V and 1 base at J, with 7 bases between the two ends. The CDR3 here is CSVGTAQETQYF. The DNA for the CDR3 is TGCAGCGTTGGGACAGCCCAAGAGACCCAGTACTTC.

The V and J genes are TRBV6-4 and TRBJ2-2; 7 nucleotides line up with TRBD1. Germline lookup yields CDR1 MRHNA and CDR2 SNTAGT. V lost 4 bases to trimming and J lost 3 bases; unmatched junction nucleotides: 8. The CDR3 consists of 16 residues. The CDR3 nucleotides are TGTGCCAGCAGTGCCAAACAGGGGCGTTACACCGGGGAGCTGTTTTTT. As protein: CASSAKQGRYTGELFF.

The CDR3: CASSRRQGGNSPLHF. As DNA, the CDR3 is TGTGCCAGCAGTCGAAGACAGGGGGGAAATTCACCCCTCCACTTT. This chain uses TRBV27 with TRBJ1-6; 9 nucleotides align to TRBD1. The junction had 6 bases not matched to a gene; V was cut back by 5 bases and J by 7 bases. The CDR3 consists of 15 residues. Germline assignment: CDR1 MNHEY and CDR2 SMNVEV (reference sequence).

The chain joins TRBV6-5 to TRBJ2-7, with 9 bases lining up with TRBD1. The CDR3 extends over 14 amino acids. Germline loops: CDR1 MNHEY, CDR2 SVGAGI. The J segment lost 4 bases and the V segment lost 6 bases, leaving 7 bases of the junction unmatched. For the CDR3, the DNA is TGTGCCAGCAGCCCCCGGGACAGGGTATACGAGCAGTACGTC. It encodes CASSPRDRVYEQYV.

The chain couples TRBV5-1 to TRBJ1-3; tentatively, D is TRBD1 (6 bases). This CDR3 is built from 16 residues. Trimming left V 4 bases short and J 0 bases short, with 14 bases between. CDR1 and CDR2 from the germline V gene are SGHRS and YFSETQ. CDR3 coding DNA: TGCGCCAGCAGCGCGGCAGGGGCGTCCTCTGGAAACACCATATATTTT. Amino acids: CASSAAGASSGNTIYF.